The clone carrying this TCR beta chain appeared a few times. The data were obtained in a study of graft-versus-host responses after intestinal transplantation. Study details: Those transplanted obtained multivisceral, liver-intestinal, or isolated intestinal grafts. Induction using anti-thymocyte globulin, followed by tacrolimus and steroids for about 3 years, was given to all recipients.

Germline V CDR1 and CDR2: MRHNA, SNTAGT. The V gene end was trimmed by 10 bases and the J gene end by 1 base; junction bases not matched to a gene: 10. The CDR3 has 15 amino acids. Lamina propria and intraepithelial lymphocytes were released by processing graft tissue. Sequencing used immunoSEQ multiplex PCR; TCRdb keeps in-frame clones, though not all of them. Here the sample spans just under 8,000 clones, approximately 77% being singletons. This clonotype originated in a human patient who received an intestinal transplant, so some T cells may come from the graft donor. The chain uses TRBV6-4 and TRBJ2-3, with 8 nucleotides matching TRBD2. Sample: ileum tissue, taken roughly 230 days after intestinal transplant. The CDR3 is CATSAGEGGTDTQYF. CDR3 in DNA: TGTGCCACCTCAGCGGGAGAAGGGGGCACAGATACGCAGTATTTT.